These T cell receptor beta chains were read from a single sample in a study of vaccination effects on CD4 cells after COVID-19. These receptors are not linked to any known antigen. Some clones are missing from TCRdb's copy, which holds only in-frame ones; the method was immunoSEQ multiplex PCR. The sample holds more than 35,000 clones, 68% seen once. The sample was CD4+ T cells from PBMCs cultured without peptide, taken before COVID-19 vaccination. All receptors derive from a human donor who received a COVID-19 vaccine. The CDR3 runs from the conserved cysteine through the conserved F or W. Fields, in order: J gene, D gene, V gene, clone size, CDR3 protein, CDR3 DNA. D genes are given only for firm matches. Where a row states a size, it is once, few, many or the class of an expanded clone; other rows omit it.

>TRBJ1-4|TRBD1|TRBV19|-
CASKTGGTTNEKLFF
TGTGCCAGTAAAACAGGGGGCACAACTAATGAAAAACTGTTTTTT
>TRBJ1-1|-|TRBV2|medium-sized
CASSPGTSEAFF
TGTGCCAGCAGTCCCGGGACTTCTGAAGCTTTCTTT
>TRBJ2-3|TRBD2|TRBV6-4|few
CASSELAGADTQYF
TGTGCCAGCAGCGAACTAGCGGGGGCAGATACGCAGTATTTT
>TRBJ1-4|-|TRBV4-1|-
CASNPQEGGFEKLFF
TGCGCCAGCAACCCCCAAGAGGGCGGGTTTGAAAAACTGTTTTTT
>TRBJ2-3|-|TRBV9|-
CASTLHLSTDTQYF
TGTGCCAGCACCCTCCACCTGAGCACAGATACGCAGTATTTT
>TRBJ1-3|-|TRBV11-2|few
CASSLDRAHSGNTIYF
TGTGCCAGCAGCTTAGACAGGGCCCACTCTGGAAACACCATATATTTT
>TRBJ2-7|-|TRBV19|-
CASRPNLDTYEQYF
TGTGCCAGTAGGCCAAATCTGGACACCTACGAGCAGTACTTC
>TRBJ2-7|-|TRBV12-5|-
CASRRQGGTYEQYF
TGTGCTAGCCGTAGACAGGGAGGAACCTACGAGCAGTACTTC
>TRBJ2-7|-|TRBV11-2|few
CASSAQTSGAYEQYF
TGTGCCAGCAGCGCCCAAACATCGGGGGCGTACGAGCAGTACTTC
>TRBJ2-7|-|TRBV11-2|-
CASSDLVWQAPNYEQYF
TGTGCCAGCAGCGACCTTGTATGGCAGGCCCCCAACTACGAGCAGTACTTC